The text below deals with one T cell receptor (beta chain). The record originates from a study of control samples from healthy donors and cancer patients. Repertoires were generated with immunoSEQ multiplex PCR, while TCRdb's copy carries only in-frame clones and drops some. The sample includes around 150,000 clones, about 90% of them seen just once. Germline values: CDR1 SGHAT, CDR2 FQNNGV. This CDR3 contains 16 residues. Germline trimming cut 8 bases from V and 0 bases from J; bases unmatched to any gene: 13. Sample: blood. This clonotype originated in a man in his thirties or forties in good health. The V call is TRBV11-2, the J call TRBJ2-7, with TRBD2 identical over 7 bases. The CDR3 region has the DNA TGTGCCAGCCGCACGCTCGGGGGGAGGAGCTCCTACGAGCAGTACTTC. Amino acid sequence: CASRTLGGRSSYEQYF.